Included here is one T cell receptor beta chain sequence, with context. The sample originates from a study of blood T cell repertoires in COVID-19. Overall study: Both acute and convalescent COVID-19 samples were obtained from the United States, Italy and Spain. From T cells, B-cell-depleted T cells, or PBMCs came the material, which was cDNA or gDNA.

As processed by the authors: Quantification of nucleated cells was approximated via reference gene primer amplification. Clones were read by immunoSEQ multiplex PCR, and TCRdb kept only the in-frame ones, dropping some. That table furnishes V, J and clone size, whereas the DNA furnished D and trimming. The table lists fewer than 180,000 clones, roughly 87% of them singletons, with roughly 4% in the top ten. With 2 bases removed from V and 4 bases from J, the gap between germline ends came to 11 bases. CDR1 and CDR2 from the germline V gene are LGHNT and FRNRAP. The CDR3 length is 14 residues. J is TRBJ1-2 and V is TRBV12-5; D uncertain. This TCR was recovered from a woman aged 55 to 70 with active or convalescent COVID-19. The sample consisted of peripheral blood. The DNA for the CDR3 is TGTGCTAGTGGTTTGAACGTTCGGGGCTATGGCTACACCTTC. Protein: CASGLNVRGYGYTF. The full variable domain, with the rest looked up from reference TRBV12-5 and TRBJ1-2, is DARVTQTPRHKVTEMGQEVTMRCQPILGHNTVFWYRQTMMQGLELLAYFRNRAPLDDSGMPKDRFSAEMPDATLATLKIQPSEPRDSAVYFCASGLNVRGYGYTFGSGTRLTVV.